Listed here is a single TCR beta chain. This sample is part of a study of blood T cell repertoires in COVID-19. Germline CDR1 SGHDT, CDR2 YYEEEE. This CDR3 contains 17 residues. V dropped 0 bases and J dropped 1; count of bases not matched to a gene: 6. TCRdb's table, derived via immunoSEQ multiplex PCR, lists solely in-frame clones and lacks some. The table has approximately 190,000 clones, about 88% seen once. The V and J genes are TRBV5-6 and TRBJ2-3; 9 bases are shared with TRBD2. Sequenced: peripheral blood. This receptor was taken from a man between 25 and 39 years old with active or convalescent COVID-19. DNA for the CDR3: TGTGCCAGCAGCTTGGGCCCTAGACTAGCGGGCACAGATACGCAGTATTTT. As protein: CASSLGPRLAGTDTQYF.